This TCR beta chain was observed in a study of T-cell reconstitution after alpha-beta-depleted transplantation in children. Construction of the TCRbeta library involved unique molecular identifiers. TCRdb re-called the PCR reads with MiXCR, one entry per CDR3 protein. The sample has about 22,000 distinct CDR3 sequences, approximately 10% seen once. This clonotype was seen at least ten times. Trimming shortened V by 1 base and J by 3 bases, and 6 bases separated the two germline ends. This CDR3 spans 13 amino acids. The germline V gene has CDR1 MDHEN and CDR2 SYDVKM. This clonotype originated in a human donor who donated a stem cell graft to a child with chronic granulomatous disease. The sequencing here drew on PBMCs from the stem cell graft donor, taken from the stem cell graft. The chain joins TRBV28 to TRBJ1-1, with D unclear. The CDR3 DNA follows: TGTGCCAGCAGTTTATATCAGGACACTGAAGCTTTCTTT. It codes for CASSLYQDTEAFF.